The 18 T cell receptor beta chains below all came from one sample that was sequenced in a study of blood T cell repertoires in COVID-19. Some clones are missing from TCRdb's copy, which holds only in-frame ones; the method was immunoSEQ multiplex PCR. The sample shows about 330,000 clones, around 92% of them seen only once. The specimen was peripheral blood. Every receptor here comes from a young man who had recovered from COVID-19.

V gene TRBV12-5 combines with J gene TRBJ2-2; 7 bases map to TRBD1. The CDR3 is 14 amino acids. The ends lost 6 bases at V and 6 bases at J; junction bases unmatched: 7. Per the germline V gene, CDR1 is LGHNT and CDR2 is FRNRAP. The CDR3 here is CASGPGGASGELFF. CDR3 in DNA: TGTGCTAGTGGACCAGGGGGAGCCTCCGGGGAGCTGTTTTTT.

The chain is built from TRBV13 and TRBJ1-1; the match to TRBD1 covers 8 bases. From germline, CDR1 is PRHDT and CDR2 FYEKMQ (reference sequence). The ends lost 7 bases at V and 2 bases at J; junction bases unmatched: 3. The length of the CDR3 is 13 residues. For the CDR3, the DNA is TGTGCCAGCAAGGACAGGGTAAACACTGAAGCTTTCTTT. Protein: CASKDRVNTEAFF.

This clone was observed once. The V gene is TRBV30, the J gene TRBJ2-2, with D perhaps matching TRBD2 (5 bases). The V gene lost 6 bases and the J gene lost 5 bases, with 16 bases spanning the gap. CDR1 and CDR2 from the germline V gene are GTSNPN and SVGIG (reference sequence). This CDR3 region has 14 residues. The CDR3 DNA sequence: TGTGCCTGCCCGATGAGACCGGGGACCGGGGAGCTGTTTTTT. It codes for CACPMRPGTGELFF.

V usage is TRBV25-1 and J usage is TRBJ2-7; D remains ambiguous. The CDR3 spans 14 residues. Trimming removed 1 base from V and 1 base from J, with 8 bases in between. Germline V lookup: CDR1 MGHDK, CDR2 SYGVNS. The CDR3 loop is CASSELYKSYEQYF. DNA of the CDR3: TGTGCCAGCAGTGAATTATACAAATCCTACGAGCAGTACTTC.

For the CDR3, the DNA is TGTGCCAGCACCTTGGGACAGGGGAACTACGAGCAGTACTTC. It encodes CASTLGQGNYEQYF. The chain combines TRBV11-2 with TRBJ2-7, with 10 bases identical to TRBD1. J gave up 3 bases and V 7 bases, and 6 bases lay outside the gene matches. Germline V gene sequence: CDR1 SGHAT, CDR2 FQNNGV. The CDR3 sequence is 14 residues long.

The chain recombines TRBV5-1 with TRBJ2-7; possible D gene TRBD2, 5 bases. With 5 bases removed from V and 0 bases from J, the gap between germline ends came to 12 bases. Germline CDR1 reads SGHRS; CDR2 reads YFSETQ. The CDR3 spans 14 residues. Here the CDR3 DNA reads TGCGCCAGCAGACTAGGACTGGCCTCCTACGAGCAGTACTTC. Translating it yields CASRLGLASYEQYF. The full variable domain, its missing parts supplied by reference TRBV5-1 and TRBJ2-7, is KAGVTQTPRYLIKTRGQQVTLSCSPISGHRSVSWYQQTPGQGLQFLFEYFSETQRNKGNFPGRFSGRQFSNSRSEMNVSTLELGDSALYLCASRLGLASYEQYFGPGTRLTVT.

The gene calls are TRBV4-1 and TRBJ2-5; 7 bases line up with TRBD2. CDR1 MGHRA and CDR2 YSYEKL come from the germline V gene. V lost 0 bases, J lost 1 base, and 5 bases stayed unmatched. The CDR3 contains 16 residues. DNA of the CDR3: TGCGCCAGCAGCCAAGATGGTGGCGGGAGCCAAGAGACCCAGTACTTC. It encodes CASSQDGGGSQETQYF.

This clone was detected only once. This chain uses TRBV5-5 with TRBJ2-5; weak D call: TRBD2 (6 bases). V shed 1 base and J shed 5 bases, with 15 bases lying between them. The CDR3 totals 15 residues. CDR1 and CDR2 (germline): SGHKS, YYEKEE (reference sequence). Here the CDR3 reads CASSLFGGEGETQYF. CDR3 bases: TGTGCCAGCAGCTTGTTCGGGGGAGAGGGGGAGACCCAGTACTTC.

The J gene is TRBJ1-2, the V gene TRBV6-2 or TRBV6-3; 11 bases align to TRBD1. After removal of 5 bases from V and 4 bases from J, the junction contained 3 bases not matched to a gene. CDR1 MNHEY and CDR2 SVGEGT come from the germline V gene. CDR3 size: 14 residues. The CDR3 DNA follows: TGTGCCAGCAGTCGGACAGGGGGCGGCTATGGCTACACCTTC. Its protein is CASSRTGGGYGYTF.

The gene calls are TRBV5-1 and TRBJ2-2; D may be TRBD1 (5 bases). Between the trimmed V and J ends, which lost 4 bases and 5 bases, there was a span of 9 bases. The germline CDR1 and CDR2 sequences are SGHRS and YFSETQ. This CDR3 comprises 13 residues. The CDR3 nucleotides read TGCGCCAGCAGCCTGTCAGGGACCGGGGAGCTGTTTTTT. This translates into CASSLSGTGELFF. The whole variable domain, remainder taken from reference TRBV5-1 and TRBJ2-2, is KAGVTQTPRYLIKTRGQQVTLSCSPISGHRSVSWYQQTPGQGLQFLFEYFSETQRNKGNFPGRFSGRQFSNSRSEMNVSTLELGDSALYLCASSLSGTGELFFGEGSRLTVL.

This chain joins TRBV6-5 and TRBJ2-1; a possible D gene is TRBD1 (5 bases). The CDR3 has 15 amino acids. V lost 0 bases and J lost 4, with 10 bases in between. Per the germline V gene, CDR1 is MNHEY and CDR2 is SVGAGI. CDR3 bases: TGTGCCAGCAGTTACTCGAGAGACAGTTACAATGAGCAGTTCTTC. This sequence encodes CASSYSRDSYNEQFF.

The chain employs TRBV5-5 and TRBJ2-7, with a weak D call TRBD2 (6 bases). CDR1 SGHKS and CDR2 YYEKEE come from the germline V gene (reference sequence). The germline V and J ends were trimmed by 4 bases and 1 base, with 18 bases remaining between them. The CDR3 spans 16 residues. CDR3 nucleotide sequence: TGTGCCAGCAGCCCGGCCGGGGGTCACTCATCCTACGAGCAGTACTTC. Translated, it gives CASSPAGGHSSYEQYF.

This chain connects TRBV6-2 or TRBV6-3 to TRBJ1-2, with 7 bases lining up with TRBD1. This CDR3 has 15 residues. In germline, CDR1 is MNHEY, CDR2 SVGEGT. Losses at the gene ends were 3 bases for V and 7 bases for J; bases not matched to a gene: 11. As DNA, the CDR3 is TGTGCCAGCAGTTATCCCGGACAGGAGTTAGTTGGCTACACCTTC. Translating gives CASSYPGQELVGYTF.

The chain is built from TRBV6-5 and TRBJ2-7, with 9 bases matching TRBD1. CDR3 length: 15 residues. After removal of 6 bases from V and 4 bases from J, the junction contained 10 bases not matched to a gene. Germline V CDR1 and CDR2: MNHEY, SVGAGI. The CDR3 region is CASSRDRDQSYEQYF. The CDR3, as DNA: TGTGCCAGCAGCCGGGACAGGGATCAATCTTACGAGCAGTACTTC.

This clone was picked up one time. This chain connects TRBV29-1 to TRBJ2-1, with 8 bases fitting TRBD2. V lost 6 bases, J lost 7 bases, and 8 bases stayed unmatched. This CDR3 has 13 residues. Germline V lookup: CDR1 SQVTM, CDR2 ANQGSEA. For the CDR3, the DNA is TGCAGCGTGAGACCGGGACTAGGGAATGAGCAGTTCTTC. Its protein is CSVRPGLGNEQFF.

CDR3 in DNA: TGTGCCAGCACCAAAACAATCACAGATACGCAGTATTTT. This sequence encodes CASTKTITDTQYF. The V and J genes are TRBV11-2 and TRBJ2-3; the D is unclear. Germline lookup yields CDR1 SGHAT and CDR2 FQNNGV. V shed 7 bases and J shed 2 bases, with 10 bases lying between them. This CDR3 is built from 13 residues.

This clone was recorded once. The chain links TRBV2 to TRBJ1-6; D may be TRBD1 (5 bases). Germline V gene sequence: CDR1 SNHLY, CDR2 FYNNEI. The CDR3 is 16 residues long. With 4 bases removed from V and 10 bases from J, the gap between germline ends came to 20 bases. This chain's CDR3 is CASSGVWGAGDSPLHF. In nucleotides, the CDR3 is TGTGCCAGCAGTGGAGTTTGGGGCGCAGGAGACTCACCCCTCCACTTT. The whole variable domain, filled in from reference TRBV2 and TRBJ1-6, reads EPEVTQTPSHQVTQMGQEVILRCVPISNHLYFYWYRQILGQKVEFLVSFYNNEISEKSEIFDDQFSVERPDGSNFTLKIRSTKLEDSAMYFCASSGVWGAGDSPLHFGNGTRLTVT.

This chain joins TRBV18 and TRBJ2-3; 9 nucleotides align to TRBD1. Germline CDR1 reads KGHSH; CDR2 reads LQKENI. The junction had 13 bases not matched to a gene; V was cut back by 1 base and J by 5 bases. The CDR3 is made up of 18 amino acids. As DNA, the CDR3 is TGTGCCAGCTCACCACTTTTCCCGGGACAGGGAAGTTTAGATACGCAGTATTTT. Translating it yields CASSPLFPGQGSLDTQYF.